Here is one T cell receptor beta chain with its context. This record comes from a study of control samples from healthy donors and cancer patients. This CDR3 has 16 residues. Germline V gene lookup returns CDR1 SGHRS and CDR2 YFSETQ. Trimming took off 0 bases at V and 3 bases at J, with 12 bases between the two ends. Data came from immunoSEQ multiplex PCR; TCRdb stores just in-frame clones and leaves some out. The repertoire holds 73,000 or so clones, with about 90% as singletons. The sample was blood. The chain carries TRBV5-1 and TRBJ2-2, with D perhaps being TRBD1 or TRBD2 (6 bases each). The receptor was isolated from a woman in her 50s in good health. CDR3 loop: CASSLGPGADTGELFF. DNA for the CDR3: TGCGCCAGCAGCTTGGGTCCGGGGGCGGACACCGGGGAGCTGTTTTTT. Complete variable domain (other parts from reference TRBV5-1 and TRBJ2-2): KAGVTQTPRYLIKTRGQQVTLSCSPISGHRSVSWYQQTPGQGLQFLFEYFSETQRNKGNFPGRFSGRQFSNSRSEMNVSTLELGDSALYLCASSLGPGADTGELFFGEGSRLTVL.